A single sample is the source of the 10 T cell receptor beta chains below, sequenced in a study of cytomegalovirus exposure and HLA in healthy donors. 13 Jbeta primers and 60 Vbeta primers were used for the PCR. Some clones are missing from TCRdb's copy, which holds only in-frame ones; the method was immunoSEQ multiplex PCR. This table has about 200,000 clones, 79% appearing once. Sequencing input: PBMCs. All receptors derive from a male donor in good health and CMV-seropositive.

This chain uses TRBV9 with TRBJ2-3; 8 bases fit TRBD2. Germline CDR1 is SGDLS and CDR2 is YYNGEE. V dropped 2 bases and J dropped 4; count of bases not matched to a gene: 9. The CDR3 spans 16 residues. CDR3 nucleotide sequence: TGTGCCAGCAGCGTTTTCGAGCGGGGGTACGCAGATACGCAGTATTTT. Amino acids: CASSVFERGYADTQYF.

This clone occurred a few times. The rearrangement links TRBV5-1 to TRBJ2-5; D perhaps matches TRBD1 (6 bases). The ends were cut back, 3 bases at V and 5 bases at J, with 14 bases in the middle. Germline values: CDR1 SGHRS, CDR2 YFSETQ. This CDR3 spans 14 amino acids. CDR3 sequence: CASSSTGYMETQYF. The CDR3 bases are TGCGCCAGCAGCTCTACAGGGTACATGGAGACCCAGTACTTC.

The chain combines TRBV7-2 with TRBJ1-1; D is unclear. Germline V CDR1 and CDR2: SGHTA, FQGNSA. Trimming pared 1 base from V and 9 bases from J, leaving 12 bases between. CDR3 length equals 13 residues. The CDR3 bases are TGTGCCAGCAGCTTAGGAGTGAACAGACAAGCTTTCTTT. It translates to CASSLGVNRQAFF.

This rearrangement joins TRBV5-8 to TRBJ1-4; 8 bases align to TRBD1. With V trimmed by 2 bases and J by 7 bases, 7 bases remained unmatched. The CDR3 consists of 15 residues. Looked up from germline, CDR1 is SGHTS and CDR2 is YDEGEE. CDR3 sequence reads: CASSLFGGTGEKLFF. The CDR3 coding sequence is TGTGCCAGCAGCTTATTCGGGGGGACAGGTGAAAAACTGTTTTTT. The full variable domain, with the rest looked up from reference TRBV5-8 and TRBJ1-4, is EAGVTQSPTHLIKTRGQQATLRCSPISGHTSVYWYQQALGLGLQFLLWYDEGEERNRGNFPPRFSGRQFPNYSSELNVNALELEDSALYLCASSLFGGTGEKLFFGSGTQLSVL.

A remark on this clone: The sample holds other DNA sequences that translate to the same CDR3. The chain has TRBV7-6 and TRBJ2-7; D is unclear. Trimming left V 1 base short and J 5 bases short, with 9 bases between. CDR3 length: 13 amino acids. CDR1 is SGHVS, CDR2 FNYEAQ, per germline. In nucleotides, the CDR3 is TGTGCCAGCAGCTTAGTTATGCAGGACGAGCAGTACTTC. This encodes CASSLVMQDEQYF. The full variable domain, with the rest looked up from reference TRBV7-6 and TRBJ2-7, is GAGVSQSPRYKVTKRGQDVALRCDPISGHVSLYWYRQALGQGPEFLTYFNYEAQQDKSGLPNDRFSAERPEGSISTLTIQRTEQRDSAMYRCASSLVMQDEQYFGPGTRLTVT.

CDR3 amino acids: CASSLSLVVNTEAFF. The CDR3 coding sequence is TGTGCCAGCAGCTTAAGCCTAGTGGTGAACACTGAAGCTTTCTTT. This chain connects TRBV7-2 to TRBJ1-1; no firm D call. The V end was cut by 2 bases, the J end by 0 bases, with 10 bases between. The CDR3 has 15 amino acids. Per germline, CDR1 SGHTA and CDR2 FQGNSA.

This sequence joins TRBV14 and TRBJ2-5; 7 bases fit TRBD1. This CDR3 is built from 15 residues. Germline trimming cut 4 bases from V and 2 bases from J; bases unmatched to any gene: 7. Germline V CDR1 and CDR2: SGHDN, FVKESK. The CDR3 is CASSLHPGQQETQYF. The CDR3 nucleotides read TGTGCCAGCAGCCTTCATCCGGGACAGCAAGAGACCCAGTACTTC.

The V call is TRBV7-9, the J call TRBJ2-6; 9 bases line up with TRBD1. Germline V gene sequence: CDR1 SEHNR, CDR2 FQNEAQ (reference sequence). With 5 bases clipped from V and 0 bases from J, the junction kept 5 bases outside the gene matches. The CDR3 totals 17 residues. In DNA form, the CDR3 reads TGTGCCAGCAGCCGACAGGGGGTGCTCTCTGGGGCCAACGTCCTGACTTTC. Amino acids: CASSRQGVLSGANVLTF.

In its sample, this clone was seen a few times. The gene calls are TRBV19 and TRBJ2-3, with 7 bases aligning to TRBD2. Germline V gene sequence: CDR1 LNHDA, CDR2 SQIVND (reference sequence). The CDR3 extends over 17 amino acids. Trimming at V came to 9 bases and at J to 0 bases, leaving 15 bases not matched to a gene. The CDR3: CASSLGASGASTDTQYF. Here the CDR3 DNA reads TGTGCCAGCTCCCTCGGGGCTAGCGGAGCTAGCACAGATACGCAGTATTTT.

The chain employs TRBV19 and TRBJ2-5; 9 bases match TRBD1. This CDR3 has 16 amino acids. Germline values: CDR1 LNHDA, CDR2 SQIVND (reference sequence). The junction had 5 bases not matched to a gene; V was cut back by 1 base and J by 2 bases. In DNA form, the CDR3 reads TGTGCCAGTAGTATAGCTTGGACAGGGGTTCAAGAGACCCAGTACTTC. This encodes CASSIAWTGVQETQYF.